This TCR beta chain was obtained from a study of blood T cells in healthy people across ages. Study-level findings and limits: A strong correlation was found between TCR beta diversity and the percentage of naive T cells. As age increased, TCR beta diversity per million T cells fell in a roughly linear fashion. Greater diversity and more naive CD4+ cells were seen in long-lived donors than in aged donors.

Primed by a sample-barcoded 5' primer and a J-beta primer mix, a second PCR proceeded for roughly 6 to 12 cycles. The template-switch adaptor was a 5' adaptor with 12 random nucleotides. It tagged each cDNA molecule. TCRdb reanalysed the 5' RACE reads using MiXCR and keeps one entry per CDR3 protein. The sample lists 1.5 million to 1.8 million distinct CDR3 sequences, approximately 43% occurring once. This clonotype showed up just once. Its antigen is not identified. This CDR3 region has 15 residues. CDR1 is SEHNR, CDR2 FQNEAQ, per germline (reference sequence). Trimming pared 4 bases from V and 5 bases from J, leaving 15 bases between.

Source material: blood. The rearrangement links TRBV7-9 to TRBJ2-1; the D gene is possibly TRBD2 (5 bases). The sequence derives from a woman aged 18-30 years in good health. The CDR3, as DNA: TGTGCCAGCAGCTCCCACAGCGGATTAGACAATGAGCAGTTCTTC. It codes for CASSSHSGLDNEQFF.